This TCR beta chain was identified during a study of T cell repertoires in cytomegalovirus infection. General study findings and limits: The ex vivo response was dominated by HLA-C-restricted CMV-specific TCR beta clonotypes.

With respect to this clonotype: Its antigen is unidentified.

Germline V gene sequence: CDR1 SGHVS, CDR2 FQNEAQ. The germline V and J ends were trimmed by 3 bases and 1 base, with 9 bases remaining between them. This CDR3 is built from 14 residues. MiXCR was run by TCRdb on the reads, yielding one entry per CDR3 protein. The sample yields 250,000 or so distinct CDR3 sequences, about a sixth seen once. What was sequenced was CD8+ T cells from PBMCs. This chain uses TRBV7-8 with TRBJ1-1; no reliable D call. The receptor was derived from a human donor in good health (CMV status not recorded). Some clones in this sample may be carry-over from other donors' samples. The chain's CDR3 is CASSLDPKNTEAFF. DNA for the CDR3: TGTGCCAGCAGCTTGGATCCCAAGAACACTGAAGCTTTCTTT.